Listed below are T cell receptor beta chains from one sample, sequenced in a study of cytomegalovirus exposure and HLA in healthy donors. TCRdb keeps only in-frame clones here, not all; method: immunoSEQ multiplex PCR. The sample carries some 190,000 clones, around 79% recorded once. The sequenced sample consisted of PBMCs. All receptors derive from a woman aged 45-59 years in good health and CMV-seronegative. Both conserved end residues are trimmed from each CDR3. Not every row has a clone size; where given, it reads once, few, many or a size class.

clone_size | j_call | v_call | cdr3_aa
- | TRBJ2-7 | TRBV2 | ASRLAGPYEQY
- | TRBJ1-5 | TRBV19 | ASSMGGRHYQPQH
- | TRBJ1-3 | TRBV6-1 | ASQTPGSGNTIY
- | TRBJ1-1 | TRBV19 | ASSPPGQGALLGVAF
- | TRBJ1-2 | TRBV19 | ASRPLDSSYGYT
- | TRBJ2-5 | TRBV19 | ASSAPTGQETQY
- | TRBJ2-7 | TRBV9 | ASSRAGGYEQY
- | TRBJ2-2 | TRBV19 | ASSPRDRGAGELF
- | TRBJ1-4 | TRBV27 | ASSTRDRDEKLF
once | TRBJ1-1 | TRBV18 | ASSLQGMNTEAF
- | TRBJ1-1 | TRBV7-2 | ASSLVTGRGF
- | TRBJ2-2 | TRBV7-3 | ASSPDRVTGELF
- | TRBJ2-7 | TRBV29-1 | SVDGAATGGSSYEQY
- | TRBJ1-2 | TRBV5-1 | ASSYRGDRDGYT
- | TRBJ1-1 | TRBV18 | ASVGQGGENTEAF
- | TRBJ2-1 | TRBV4-2 | ASSPGQGSHEQF
- | TRBJ2-7 | TRBV6-5 | AARTSGRNYKQY
- | TRBJ1-3 | TRBV29-1 | SAQGFGNTIY
few | TRBJ1-1 | TRBV7-2 | ASSRNTEAF
once | TRBJ2-2 | TRBV6-5 | ASSPWGQGTGELF
- | TRBJ2-1 | TRBV28 | ASSYLSPTSGRGVGNSDEQF
- | TRBJ1-1 | TRBV7-3 | ASSRMGQTFLHPMNTEAF
few | TRBJ2-7 | TRBV7-9 | ASSLGPGNTYEQY
- | TRBJ2-1 | TRBV14 | ASSQTSGRNNEQF
- | TRBJ2-1 | TRBV7-9 | ASSLWDRVYEQF
- | TRBJ2-7 | TRBV5-1 | ASSSTGTAPYEQY
- | TRBJ2-3 | TRBV5-1 | ASSLRTADDTQY
- | TRBJ1-2 | TRBV30 | AWSASHKQGTRYT
once | TRBJ2-4 | TRBV28 | AIGTENIQY
- | TRBJ2-1 | TRBV27 | ASSFDRSTQNEQF
- | TRBJ2-2 | TRBV7-3 | ASSKLSSNTGELF
- | TRBJ2-3 | TRBV5-1 | ASSLGVSSGRFYSSTDTQY
- | TRBJ1-3 | TRBV19 | ASQPTGFSGNTIY
once | TRBJ1-3 | TRBV11-2 | ASRPISSGNTIY
few | TRBJ2-7 | TRBV6-5 | ASSFGGRPYEQY
once | TRBJ1-1 | TRBV5-1 | ASSAIRGDTEAF
- | TRBJ2-7 | TRBV28 | ASSRTGGSSYEQY
few | TRBJ2-1 | TRBV6-5 | ASSYRAVHNNEQF
few | TRBJ1-1 | TRBV7-9 | ASSLERDGAF
- | TRBJ1-4 | TRBV7-2 | ASSLGGQGSEKLF